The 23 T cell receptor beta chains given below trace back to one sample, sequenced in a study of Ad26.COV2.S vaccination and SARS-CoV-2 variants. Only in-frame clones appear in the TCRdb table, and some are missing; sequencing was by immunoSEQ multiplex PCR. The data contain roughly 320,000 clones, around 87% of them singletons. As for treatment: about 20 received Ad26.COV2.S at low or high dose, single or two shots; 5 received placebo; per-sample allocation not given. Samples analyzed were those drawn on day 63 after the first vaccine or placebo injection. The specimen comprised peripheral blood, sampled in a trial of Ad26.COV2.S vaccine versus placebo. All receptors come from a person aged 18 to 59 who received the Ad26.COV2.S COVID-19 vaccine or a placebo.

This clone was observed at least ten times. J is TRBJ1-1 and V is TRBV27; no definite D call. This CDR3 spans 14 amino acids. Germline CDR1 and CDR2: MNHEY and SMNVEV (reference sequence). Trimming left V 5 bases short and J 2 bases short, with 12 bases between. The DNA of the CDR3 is TGTGCCAGCAGTCTCTGGCCGCTTAACACTGAAGCTTTCTTT. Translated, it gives CASSLWPLNTEAFF.

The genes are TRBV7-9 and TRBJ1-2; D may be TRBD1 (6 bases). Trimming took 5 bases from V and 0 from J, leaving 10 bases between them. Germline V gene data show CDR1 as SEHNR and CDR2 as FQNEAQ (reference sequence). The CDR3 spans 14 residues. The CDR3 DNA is TGTGCCAGCAGCCCGACAGGCTCTAACTATGGCTACACCTTC. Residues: CASSPTGSNYGYTF.

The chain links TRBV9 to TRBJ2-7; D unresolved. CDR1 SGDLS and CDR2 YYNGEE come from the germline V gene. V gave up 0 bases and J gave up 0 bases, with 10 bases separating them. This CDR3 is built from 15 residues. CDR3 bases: TGTGCCAGCAGCGTAGGGGCAGTGGCCTCCTACGAGCAGTACTTC. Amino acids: CASSVGAVASYEQYF. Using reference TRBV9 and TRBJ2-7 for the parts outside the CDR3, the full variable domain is DSGVTQTPKHLITATGQRVTLRCSPRSGDLSVYWYQQSLDQGLQFLIQYYNGEERAKGNILERFSAQQFPDLHSELNLSSLELGDSALYFCASSVGAVASYEQYFGPGTRLTVT.

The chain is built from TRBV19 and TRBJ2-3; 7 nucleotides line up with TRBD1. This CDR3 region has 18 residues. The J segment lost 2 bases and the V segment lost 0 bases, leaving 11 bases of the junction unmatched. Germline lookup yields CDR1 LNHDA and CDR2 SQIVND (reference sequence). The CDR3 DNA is TGTGCCAGTAGTATAGAGTACCGGGACAGCGTTCCCACAGATACGCAGTATTTT. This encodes CASSIEYRDSVPTDTQYF. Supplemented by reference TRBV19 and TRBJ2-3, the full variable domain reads DGGITQSPKYLFRKEGQNVTLSCEQNLNHDAMYWYRQDPGQGLRLIYYSQIVNDFQKGDIAEGYSVSREKKESFPLTVTSAQKNPTAFYLCASSIEYRDSVPTDTQYFGPGTRLTVL.

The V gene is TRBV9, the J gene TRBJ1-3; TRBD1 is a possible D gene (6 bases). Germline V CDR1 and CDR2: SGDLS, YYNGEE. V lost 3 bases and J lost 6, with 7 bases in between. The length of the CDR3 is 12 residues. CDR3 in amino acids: CASSAGVNTIYF. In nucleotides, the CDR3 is TGTGCCAGCAGCGCAGGGGTAAACACCATATATTTT.

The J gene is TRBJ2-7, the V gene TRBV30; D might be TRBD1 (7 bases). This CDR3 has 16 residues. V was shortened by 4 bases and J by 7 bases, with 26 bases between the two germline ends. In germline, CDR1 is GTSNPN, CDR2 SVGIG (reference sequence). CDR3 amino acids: CAWKPATRTSRGEQYF. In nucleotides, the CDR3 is TGTGCCTGGAAACCGGCGACTCGAACTAGCAGGGGGGAGCAGTACTTC.

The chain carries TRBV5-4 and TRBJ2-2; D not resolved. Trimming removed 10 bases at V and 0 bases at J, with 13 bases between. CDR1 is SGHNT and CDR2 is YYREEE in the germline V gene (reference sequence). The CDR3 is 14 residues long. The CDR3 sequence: CAFLAAANTGELFF. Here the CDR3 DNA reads TGTGCCTTCTTGGCTGCGGCGAACACCGGGGAGCTGTTTTTT.

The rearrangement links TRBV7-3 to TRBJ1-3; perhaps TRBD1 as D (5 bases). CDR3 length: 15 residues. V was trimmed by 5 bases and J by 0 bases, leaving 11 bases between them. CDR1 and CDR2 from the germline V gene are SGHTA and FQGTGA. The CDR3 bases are TGTGCCAGCAGCGCGACCGGGGGCTCTGGAAACACCATATATTTT. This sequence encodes CASSATGGSGNTIYF.

DNA of the CDR3: TGTGCCAGTACCGAGACAGGGCCCCCCTACGAGCAGTACTTC. It yields the protein CASTETGPPYEQYF. The chain joins TRBV19 to TRBJ2-7, with 7 bases that match TRBD1. In germline, CDR1 is LNHDA, CDR2 SQIVND (reference sequence). J lost 2 bases, V lost 7 bases, and 8 bases had no gene match. The CDR3 length is 14 residues.

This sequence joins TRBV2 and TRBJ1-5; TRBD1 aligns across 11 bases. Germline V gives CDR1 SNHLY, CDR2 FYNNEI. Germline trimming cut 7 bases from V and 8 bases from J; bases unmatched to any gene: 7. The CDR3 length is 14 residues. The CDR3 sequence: CASTQGQGAKPQHF. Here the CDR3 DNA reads TGTGCCAGCACCCAAGGACAGGGGGCGAAGCCCCAGCATTTT.

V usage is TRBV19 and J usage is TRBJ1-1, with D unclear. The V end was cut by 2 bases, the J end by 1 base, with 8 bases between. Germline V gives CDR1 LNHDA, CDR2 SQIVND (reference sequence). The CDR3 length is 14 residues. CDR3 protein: CASSINSRNTEAFF. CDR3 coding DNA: TGTGCCAGTAGTATAAACAGTCGGAACACTGAAGCTTTCTTT. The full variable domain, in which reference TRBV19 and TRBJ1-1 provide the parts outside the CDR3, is DGGITQSPKYLFRKEGQNVTLSCEQNLNHDAMYWYRQDPGQGLRLIYYSQIVNDFQKGDIAEGYSVSREKKESFPLTVTSAQKNPTAFYLCASSINSRNTEAFFGQGTRLTVV.

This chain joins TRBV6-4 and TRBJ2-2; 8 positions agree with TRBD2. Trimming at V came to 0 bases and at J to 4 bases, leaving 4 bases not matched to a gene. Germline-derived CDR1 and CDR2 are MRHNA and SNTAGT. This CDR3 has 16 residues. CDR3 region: CASSDSRGAGTGELFF. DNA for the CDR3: TGTGCCAGCAGTGACTCGCGGGGGGCGGGCACCGGGGAGCTGTTTTTT.

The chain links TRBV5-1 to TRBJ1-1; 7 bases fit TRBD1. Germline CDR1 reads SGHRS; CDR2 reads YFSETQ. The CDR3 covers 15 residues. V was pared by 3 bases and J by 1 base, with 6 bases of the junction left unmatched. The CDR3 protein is CASSSRGQQNTEAFF. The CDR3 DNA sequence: TGCGCCAGCAGCTCGCGGGGACAGCAGAACACTGAAGCTTTCTTT. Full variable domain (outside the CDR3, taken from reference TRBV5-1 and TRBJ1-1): KAGVTQTPRYLIKTRGQQVTLSCSPISGHRSVSWYQQTPGQGLQFLFEYFSETQRNKGNFPGRFSGRQFSNSRSEMNVSTLELGDSALYLCASSSRGQQNTEAFFGQGTRLTVV.

CDR3 loop: CASSLSQRFEAFF. CDR3 sequence (DNA): TGTGCCAGCAGCTTGTCACAGAGATTTGAAGCTTTCTTT. The rearrangement joins TRBV7-2 to TRBJ1-1; D call uncertain. CDR3 length: 13 residues. Trimming shortened V by 3 bases and J by 7 bases, and 12 bases separated the two germline ends. Germline loops: CDR1 SGHTA, CDR2 FQGNSA.

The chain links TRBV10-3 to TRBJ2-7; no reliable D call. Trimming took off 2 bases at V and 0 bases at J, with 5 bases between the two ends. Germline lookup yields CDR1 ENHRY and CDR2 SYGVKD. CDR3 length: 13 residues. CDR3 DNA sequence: TGTGCCATCAGTGAGACCGCCTCCTACGAGCAGTACTTC. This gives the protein CAISETASYEQYF.

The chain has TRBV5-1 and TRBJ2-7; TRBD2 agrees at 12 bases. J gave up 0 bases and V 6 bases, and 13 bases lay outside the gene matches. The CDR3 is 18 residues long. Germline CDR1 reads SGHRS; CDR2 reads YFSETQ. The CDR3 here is CASIKGLAGTPSSYEQYF. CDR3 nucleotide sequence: TGCGCCAGCATAAAAGGACTAGCGGGGACCCCGAGCTCCTACGAGCAGTACTTC.

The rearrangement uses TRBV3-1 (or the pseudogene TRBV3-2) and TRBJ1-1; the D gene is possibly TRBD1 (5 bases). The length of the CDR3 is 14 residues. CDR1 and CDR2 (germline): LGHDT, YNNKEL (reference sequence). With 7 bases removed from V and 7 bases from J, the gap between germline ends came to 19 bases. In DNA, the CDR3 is TGTGCCAGCACCGAGGCGGGGGGTTTCGGTGAAGCTTTCTTT. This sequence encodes CASTEAGGFGEAFF.

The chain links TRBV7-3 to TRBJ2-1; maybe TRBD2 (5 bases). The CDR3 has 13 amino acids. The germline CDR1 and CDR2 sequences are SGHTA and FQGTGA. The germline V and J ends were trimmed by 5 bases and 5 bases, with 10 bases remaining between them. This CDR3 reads CASSLTRNNEQFF. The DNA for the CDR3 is TGTGCCAGCAGCCTTACTAGAAACAATGAGCAGTTCTTC.

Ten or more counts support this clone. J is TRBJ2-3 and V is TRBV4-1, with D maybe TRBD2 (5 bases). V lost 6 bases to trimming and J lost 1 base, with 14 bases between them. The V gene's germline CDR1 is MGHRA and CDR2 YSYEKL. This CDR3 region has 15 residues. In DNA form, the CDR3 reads TGCGCCAGCAGTACCCCTAGCAAGGGCACAGATACGCAGTATTTT. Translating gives CASSTPSKGTDTQYF.

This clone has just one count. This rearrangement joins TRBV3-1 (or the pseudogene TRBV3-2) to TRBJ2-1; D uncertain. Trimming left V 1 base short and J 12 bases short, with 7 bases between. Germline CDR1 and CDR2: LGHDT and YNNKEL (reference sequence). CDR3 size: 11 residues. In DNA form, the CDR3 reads TGTGCCAGCAGCCAAGCGGGCGGGCAGTTCTTC. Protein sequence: CASSQAGGQFF.

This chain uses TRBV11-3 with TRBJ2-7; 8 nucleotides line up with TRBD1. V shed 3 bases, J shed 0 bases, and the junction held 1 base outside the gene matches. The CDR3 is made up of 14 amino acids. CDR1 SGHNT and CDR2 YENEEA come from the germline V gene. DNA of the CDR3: TGTGCCAGCAGCTTGGACAGGGACTCCTACGAGCAGTACTTC. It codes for CASSLDRDSYEQYF.

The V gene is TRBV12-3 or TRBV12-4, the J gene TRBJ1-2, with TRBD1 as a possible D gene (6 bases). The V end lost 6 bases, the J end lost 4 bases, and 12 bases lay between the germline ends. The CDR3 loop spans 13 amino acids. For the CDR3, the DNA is TGTGCCAGCAGCTCCGGGGGGCTCTATGGCTACACCTTC. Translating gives CASSSGGLYGYTF.

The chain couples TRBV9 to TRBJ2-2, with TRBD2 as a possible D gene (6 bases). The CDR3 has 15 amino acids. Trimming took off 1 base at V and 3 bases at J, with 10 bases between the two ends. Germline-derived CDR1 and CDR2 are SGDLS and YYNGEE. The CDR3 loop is CASSVLLADTGELFF. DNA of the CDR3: TGTGCCAGCAGCGTACTACTAGCTGACACCGGGGAGCTGTTTTTT.